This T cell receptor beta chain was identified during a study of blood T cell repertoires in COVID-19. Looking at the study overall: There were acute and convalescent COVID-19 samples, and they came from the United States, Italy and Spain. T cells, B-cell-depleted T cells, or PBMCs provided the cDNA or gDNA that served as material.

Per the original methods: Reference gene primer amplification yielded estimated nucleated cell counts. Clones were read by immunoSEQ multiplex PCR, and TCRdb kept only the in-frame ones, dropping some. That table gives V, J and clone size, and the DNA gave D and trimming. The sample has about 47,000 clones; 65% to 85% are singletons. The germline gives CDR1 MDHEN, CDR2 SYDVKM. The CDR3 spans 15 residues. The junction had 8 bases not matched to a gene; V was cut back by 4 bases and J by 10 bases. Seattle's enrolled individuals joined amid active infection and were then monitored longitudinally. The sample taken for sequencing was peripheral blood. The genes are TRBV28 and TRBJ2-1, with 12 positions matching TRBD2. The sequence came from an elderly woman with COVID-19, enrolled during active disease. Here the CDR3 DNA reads TGTGCCAGCAGTTGGCTAGCGGGAGGGCCAAACGAGCAGTTCTTC. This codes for CASSWLAGGPNEQFF.